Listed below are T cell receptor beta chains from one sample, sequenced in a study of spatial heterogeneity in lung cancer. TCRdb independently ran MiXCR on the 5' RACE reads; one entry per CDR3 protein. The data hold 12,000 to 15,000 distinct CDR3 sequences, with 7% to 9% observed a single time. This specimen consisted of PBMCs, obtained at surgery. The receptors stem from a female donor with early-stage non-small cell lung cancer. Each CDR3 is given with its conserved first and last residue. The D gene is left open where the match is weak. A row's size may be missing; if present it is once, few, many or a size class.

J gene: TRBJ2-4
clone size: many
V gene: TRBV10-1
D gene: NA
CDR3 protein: CASSSPGENIQYF
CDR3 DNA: TGCGCCAGCAGTTCCCCGGGGGAGAACATTCAGTACTTC

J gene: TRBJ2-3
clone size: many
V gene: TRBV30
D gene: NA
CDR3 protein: CAWGLTDTQYF
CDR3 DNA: TGTGCCTGGGGACTCACAGATACGCAGTATTTT

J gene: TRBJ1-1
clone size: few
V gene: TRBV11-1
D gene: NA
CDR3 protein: CASSFSFSRGNTEAFF
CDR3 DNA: TGTGCCAGCAGCTTCTCTTTCTCCCGTGGGAACACTGAAGCTTTCTTT

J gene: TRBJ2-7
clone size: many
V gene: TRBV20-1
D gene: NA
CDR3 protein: CSAQDRAYEQYF
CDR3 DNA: TGCAGTGCCCAAGACAGAGCCTACGAGCAGTACTTC

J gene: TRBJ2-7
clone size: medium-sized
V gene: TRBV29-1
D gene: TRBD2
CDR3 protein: CSVEGLAGGDEQYF
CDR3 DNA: TGCAGCGTTGAAGGGCTAGCGGGAGGGGACGAGCAGTACTTC

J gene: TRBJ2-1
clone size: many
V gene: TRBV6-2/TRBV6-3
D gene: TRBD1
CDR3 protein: CASSYPAGQGASYEQFF
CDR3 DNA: TGTGCCAGCAGTTACCCCGCGGGACAGGGGGCAAGCTATGAGCAATTCTTC

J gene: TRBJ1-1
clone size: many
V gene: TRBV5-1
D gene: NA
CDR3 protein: CASSPEGMIRVTEAFF
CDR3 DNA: TGCGCCAGCAGCCCGGAAGGAATGATCAGGGTCACTGAAGCTTTCTTT

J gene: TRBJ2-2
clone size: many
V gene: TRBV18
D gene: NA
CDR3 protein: CASSPGGPWATTEANTGELFF
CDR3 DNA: TGTGCCAGCTCACCAGGAGGGCCCTGGGCGACGACAGAAGCGAACACCGGGGAGCTGTTTTTT

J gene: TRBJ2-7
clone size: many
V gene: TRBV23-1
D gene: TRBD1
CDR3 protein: CASSQSRRDRASYEQYF
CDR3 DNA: TGCGCCAGCAGTCAATCCCGCCGGGACAGGGCATCCTACGAGCAGTACTTC

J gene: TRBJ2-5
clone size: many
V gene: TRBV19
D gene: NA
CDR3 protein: CASSSISGPETQYF
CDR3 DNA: TGTGCCAGTAGTTCAATCTCCGGGCCAGAGACCCAGTACTTC

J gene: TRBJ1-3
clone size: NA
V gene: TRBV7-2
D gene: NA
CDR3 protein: CASSLVGGPISGNTIYF
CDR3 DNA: TGTGCCAGCAGCTTAGTCGGGGGTCCTATCTCTGGAAACACCATATATTTT

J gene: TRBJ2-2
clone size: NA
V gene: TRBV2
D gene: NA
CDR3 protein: CASKSRLVETGELFF
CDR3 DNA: TGTGCCAGCAAGTCTCGGCTAGTTGAAACCGGGGAGCTGTTTTTT

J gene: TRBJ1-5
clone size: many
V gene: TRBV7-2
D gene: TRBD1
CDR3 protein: CASSYTTGALGQPQHF
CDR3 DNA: TGTGCCAGCAGTTACACGACAGGGGCTCTGGGTCAGCCCCAGCATTTT

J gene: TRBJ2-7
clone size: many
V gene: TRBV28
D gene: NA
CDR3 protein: CASRGGRYEQYF
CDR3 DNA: TGTGCCAGCAGAGGGGGGAGGTACGAGCAGTACTTC